The subject of this entry is one TCR beta chain. What it binds is unknown. The V gene's germline CDR1 is SGHDT and CDR2 YYEEEE. The CDR3 extends over 18 amino acids. V lost 4 bases, J lost 4 bases, and 15 bases stayed unmatched. This entry comes from a study of T cell responses to AZD1222 COVID-19 vaccine. Study-wide results and limits: Just a handful of AZD1222 recipients were seropositive at baseline.

TCRdb keeps only in-frame clones here, not all; method: immunoSEQ multiplex PCR. The data hold 120,000 to 150,000 clones, with about 92% observed a single time. V is TRBV5-6 and J is TRBJ2-2, with TRBD1 matching over 8 bases. This TCR was sampled from an adult in good health. The specimen comprised peripheral blood, sampled on day 0 of AZD1222 vaccination. The CDR3 DNA reads TGTGCCAGCAGCCCCCCACGGACAGGGTCCTATCGCACCGGGGAGCTGTTTTTT. Amino acid sequence: CASSPPRTGSYRTGELFF.